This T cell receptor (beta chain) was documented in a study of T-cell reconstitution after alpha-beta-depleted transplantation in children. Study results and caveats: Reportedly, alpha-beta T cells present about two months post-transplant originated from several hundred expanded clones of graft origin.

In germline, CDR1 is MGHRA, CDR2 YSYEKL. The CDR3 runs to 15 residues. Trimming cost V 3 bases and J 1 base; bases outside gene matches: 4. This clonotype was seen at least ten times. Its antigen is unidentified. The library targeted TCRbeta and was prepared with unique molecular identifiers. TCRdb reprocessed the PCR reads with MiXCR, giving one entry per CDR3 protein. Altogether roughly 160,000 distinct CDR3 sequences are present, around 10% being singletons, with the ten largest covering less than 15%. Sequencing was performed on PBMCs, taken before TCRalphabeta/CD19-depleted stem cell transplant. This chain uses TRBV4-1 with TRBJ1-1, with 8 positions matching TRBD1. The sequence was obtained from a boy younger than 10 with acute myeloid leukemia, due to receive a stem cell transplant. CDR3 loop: CASSHIGQGNTEAFF. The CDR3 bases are TGCGCCAGCAGCCACATTGGACAGGGGAACACTGAAGCTTTCTTT.